The 5 T cell receptor beta chains listed next were all sequenced from one sample in a study of response to subunit inactivated influenza vaccine. TCRdb passed the RT-PCR reads through MiXCR, listing each CDR3 protein once. In the table there are 250,000 to 350,000 distinct CDR3 sequences, approximately 20% of which are singletons. Sequenced material: PBMCs from blood, taken approximately 22 months after vaccination. The receptor source for this set is a man between 50 and 75 years old who received an inactivated influenza vaccine.

The genes are TRBV4-2 and TRBJ2-5; 10 positions match TRBD2. CDR3 size: 20 residues. V trimming: 4 bases; J trimming: 4 bases; junction bases outside the gene matches: 21. CDR1 is LGHNA, CDR2 YNFKEQ, per germline. CDR3 in DNA: TGTGCCAGCAGCCCCCCAGAGGCCACTAGCGGGATAAGATTTCGAGAGACCCAGTACTTC. This translates into CASSPPEATSGIRFRETQYF.

This clonotype appeared a few times. This CDR3 is CSASRPGHSLYEQFF. In DNA form, the CDR3 reads TGCAGTGCTTCTCGCCCGGGACATAGCCTGTATGAGCAGTTCTTC. The gene calls are TRBV20-1 and TRBJ2-1; TRBD1 is a possible D gene (6 bases). The CDR3 loop spans 15 amino acids. From germline, CDR1 is DFQATT and CDR2 SNEGSKA (reference sequence). The ends were cut back, 5 bases at V and 8 bases at J, with 22 bases in the middle.

The rearrangement links TRBV12-3 or TRBV12-4 to TRBJ1-1; TRBD1 is a possible D gene (6 bases). The CDR3 spans 14 residues. The V end lost 6 bases, the J end lost 1 base, and 12 bases lay between the germline ends. The CDR3 nucleotides read TGTGCCAGCAGGGTAACAGGGTGGAACACTGAAGCTTTCTTT. Translating gives CASRVTGWNTEAFF.

The chain recombines TRBV4-3 with TRBJ2-6; 8 nucleotides line up with TRBD1. The CDR3 is 16 amino acids. CDR1 is LGHNA, CDR2 YSLEER, per germline. The J segment lost 3 bases and the V segment lost 3 bases, leaving 4 bases of the junction unmatched. The CDR3 loop is CASSQNRGVGANVLTF. Written as DNA, the CDR3 is TGCGCCAGCAGCCAGAACAGGGGGGTTGGGGCCAACGTCCTGACTTTC.

In its sample, this clonotype was seen a few times. The chain has TRBV20-1 and TRBJ2-2; 9 nucleotides agree with TRBD2. V was clipped by 5 bases and J by 4 bases; unmatched bases: 8. Germline V gives CDR1 DFQATT, CDR2 SNEGSKA (reference sequence). The CDR3 contains 15 residues. The CDR3 sequence is CSAPAGGPVTGELFF. CDR3 in DNA: TGCAGTGCTCCGGCGGGAGGGCCGGTCACCGGGGAGCTGTTTTTT.